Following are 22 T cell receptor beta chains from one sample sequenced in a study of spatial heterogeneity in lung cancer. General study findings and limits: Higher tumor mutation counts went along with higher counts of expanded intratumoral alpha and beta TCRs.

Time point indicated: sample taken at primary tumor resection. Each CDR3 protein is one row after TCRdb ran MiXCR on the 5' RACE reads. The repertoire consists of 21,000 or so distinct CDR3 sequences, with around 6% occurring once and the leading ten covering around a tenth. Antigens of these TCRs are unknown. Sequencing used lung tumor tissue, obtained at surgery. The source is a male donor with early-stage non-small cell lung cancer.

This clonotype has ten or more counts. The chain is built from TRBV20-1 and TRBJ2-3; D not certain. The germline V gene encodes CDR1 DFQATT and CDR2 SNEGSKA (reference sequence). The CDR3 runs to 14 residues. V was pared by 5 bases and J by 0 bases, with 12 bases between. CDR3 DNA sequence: TGCAGTGCTGCCCCGGCGACTAGCACAGATACGCAGTATTTT. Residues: CSAAPATSTDTQYF.

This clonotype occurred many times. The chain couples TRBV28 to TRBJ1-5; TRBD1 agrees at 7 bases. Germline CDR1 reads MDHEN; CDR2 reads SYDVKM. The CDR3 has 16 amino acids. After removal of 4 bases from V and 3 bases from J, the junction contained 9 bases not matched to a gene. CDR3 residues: CASSSRQGIPNQPQHF. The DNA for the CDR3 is TGTGCCAGCAGTTCCCGACAGGGTATCCCCAATCAGCCCCAGCATTTT.

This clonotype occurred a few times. Written as DNA, the CDR3 is TGCGCCAGCAGAGGCTCCCTTCACAGCACAGATACGCAGTATTTT. Translated: CASRGSLHSTDTQYF. This chain joins TRBV5-1 and TRBJ2-3; D is uncertain. Trimming shortened V by 5 bases and J by 0 bases, and 13 bases separated the two germline ends. Germline V gene lookup returns CDR1 SGHRS and CDR2 YFSETQ. The CDR3 is made up of 15 amino acids.

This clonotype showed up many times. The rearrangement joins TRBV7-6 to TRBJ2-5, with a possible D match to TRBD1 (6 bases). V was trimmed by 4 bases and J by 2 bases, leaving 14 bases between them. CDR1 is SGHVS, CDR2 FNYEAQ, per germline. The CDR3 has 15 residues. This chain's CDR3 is CASSSSSGQQETQYF. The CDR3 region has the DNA TGTGCCAGCAGCTCCTCATCCGGACAGCAAGAGACCCAGTACTTC.

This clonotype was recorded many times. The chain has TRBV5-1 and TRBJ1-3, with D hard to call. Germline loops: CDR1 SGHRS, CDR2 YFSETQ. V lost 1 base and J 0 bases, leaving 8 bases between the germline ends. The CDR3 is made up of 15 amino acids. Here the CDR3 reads CASSLIGDSGNTIYF. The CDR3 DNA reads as TGCGCCAGCAGCTTGATTGGAGACTCTGGAAACACCATATATTTT.

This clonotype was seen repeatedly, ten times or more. CDR3 in DNA: TGCGCCAGCAAGGAAGCGGCAGGGTCGAACTATGGCTACACCTTC. Translated: CASKEAAGSNYGYTF. V is TRBV5-1 and J is TRBJ1-2, with a possible D match to TRBD1 (5 bases). V was cut by 6 bases and J by 2 bases, with 17 bases left in between. The CDR3 covers 15 residues. Germline CDR1 reads SGHRS; CDR2 reads YFSETQ. Looking up the rest from reference TRBV5-1 and TRBJ1-2 gives the full variable domain: KAGVTQTPRYLIKTRGQQVTLSCSPISGHRSVSWYQQTPGQGLQFLFEYFSETQRNKGNFPGRFSGRQFSNSRSEMNVSTLELGDSALYLCASKEAAGSNYGYTFGSGTRLTVV.

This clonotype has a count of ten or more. The CDR3 is CASSPAAASSYEQYF. CDR3 DNA sequence: TGTGCCAGCAGTCCCGCCGCGGCCAGCTCCTACGAGCAGTACTTC. The chain uses TRBV6-5 and TRBJ2-7; the D is unclear. The CDR3 is 15 amino acids. Germline V CDR1 and CDR2: MNHEY, SVGAGI. The V and J ends lost 5 bases and 0 bases respectively, with 14 bases between them.

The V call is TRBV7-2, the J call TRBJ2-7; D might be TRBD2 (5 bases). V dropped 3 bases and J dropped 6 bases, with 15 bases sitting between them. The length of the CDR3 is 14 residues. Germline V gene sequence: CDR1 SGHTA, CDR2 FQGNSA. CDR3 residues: CASSFPGIWGEQYF. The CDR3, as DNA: TGTGCCAGCAGCTTTCCGGGGATTTGGGGCGAGCAGTACTTC.

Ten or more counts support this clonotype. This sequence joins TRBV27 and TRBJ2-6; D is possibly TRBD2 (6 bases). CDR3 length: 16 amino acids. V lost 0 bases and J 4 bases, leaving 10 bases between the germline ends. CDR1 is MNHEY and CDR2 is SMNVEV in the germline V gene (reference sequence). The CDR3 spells CASSLSIGRGANVLTF. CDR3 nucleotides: TGTGCCAGCAGTTTATCGATCGGGAGAGGGGCCAACGTCCTGACTTTC.

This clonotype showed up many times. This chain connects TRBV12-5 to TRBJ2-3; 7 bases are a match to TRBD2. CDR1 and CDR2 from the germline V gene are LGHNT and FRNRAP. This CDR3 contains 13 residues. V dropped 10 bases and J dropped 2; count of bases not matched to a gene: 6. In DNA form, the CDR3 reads TGTGCTACTAGTAGCGGGCCCACAGATACGCAGTATTTT. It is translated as CATSSGPTDTQYF.

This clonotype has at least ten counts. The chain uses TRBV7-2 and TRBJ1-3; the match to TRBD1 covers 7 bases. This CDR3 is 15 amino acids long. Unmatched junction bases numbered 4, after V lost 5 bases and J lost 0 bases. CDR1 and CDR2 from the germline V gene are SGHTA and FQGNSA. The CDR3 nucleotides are TGTGCCAGCAGCGTCCGGGACAGCTCTGGAAACACCATATATTTT. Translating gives CASSVRDSSGNTIYF.

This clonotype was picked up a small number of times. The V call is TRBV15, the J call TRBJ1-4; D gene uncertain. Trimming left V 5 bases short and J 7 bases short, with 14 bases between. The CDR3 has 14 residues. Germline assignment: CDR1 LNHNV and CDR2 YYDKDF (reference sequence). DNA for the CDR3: TGTGCCACCAGCCCCACTTTCAAGGGTGAAAAACTGTTTTTT. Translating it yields CATSPTFKGEKLFF.

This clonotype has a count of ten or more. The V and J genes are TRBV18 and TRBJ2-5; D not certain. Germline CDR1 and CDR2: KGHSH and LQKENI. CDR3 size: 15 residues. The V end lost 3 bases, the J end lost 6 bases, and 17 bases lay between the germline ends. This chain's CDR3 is CASSPPRTGPKTQYF. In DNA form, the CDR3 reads TGTGCCAGCTCACCTCCCAGGACGGGTCCGAAGACCCAGTACTTC.

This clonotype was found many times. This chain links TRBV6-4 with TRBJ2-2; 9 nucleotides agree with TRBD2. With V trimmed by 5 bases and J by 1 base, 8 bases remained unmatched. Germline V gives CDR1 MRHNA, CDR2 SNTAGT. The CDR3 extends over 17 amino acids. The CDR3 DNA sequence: TGTGCCAGCAGTCGAAATAGCGGGGGACAGAACACCGGGGAGCTGTTTTTT. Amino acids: CASSRNSGGQNTGELFF.

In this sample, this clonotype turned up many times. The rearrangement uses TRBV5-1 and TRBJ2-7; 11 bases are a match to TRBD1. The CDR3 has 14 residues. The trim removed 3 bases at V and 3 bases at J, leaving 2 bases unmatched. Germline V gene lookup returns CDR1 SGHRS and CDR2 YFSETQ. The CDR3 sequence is CASSSGTGGYEQYF. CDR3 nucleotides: TGCGCCAGCAGCTCTGGGACAGGGGGCTACGAGCAGTACTTC.

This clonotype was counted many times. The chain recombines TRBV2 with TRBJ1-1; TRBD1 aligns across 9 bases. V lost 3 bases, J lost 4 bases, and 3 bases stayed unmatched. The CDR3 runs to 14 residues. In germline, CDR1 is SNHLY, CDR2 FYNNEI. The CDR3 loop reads CASSDETGGTEAFF. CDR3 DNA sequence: TGTGCCAGCAGTGATGAGACAGGGGGCACTGAAGCTTTCTTT.

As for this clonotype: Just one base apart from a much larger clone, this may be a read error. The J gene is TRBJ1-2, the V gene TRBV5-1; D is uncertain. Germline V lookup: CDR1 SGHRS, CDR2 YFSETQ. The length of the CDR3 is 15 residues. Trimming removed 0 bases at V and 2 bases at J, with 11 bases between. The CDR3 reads CASSLAHWGNYGYTF. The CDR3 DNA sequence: TGCGCCAGCAGCTTGGCACACTGGGGAAACTATGGCTACACCTTC.

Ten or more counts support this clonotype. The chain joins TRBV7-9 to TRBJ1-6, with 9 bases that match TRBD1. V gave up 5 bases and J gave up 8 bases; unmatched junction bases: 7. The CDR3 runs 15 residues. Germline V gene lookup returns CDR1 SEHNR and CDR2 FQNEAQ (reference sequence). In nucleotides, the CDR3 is TGTGCCAGCAGCCGACCGACAGGGGGTGATTCACCCCTCCACTTT. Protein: CASSRPTGGDSPLHF. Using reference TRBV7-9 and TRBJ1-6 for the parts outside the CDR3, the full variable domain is DTGVSQNPRHKITKRGQNVTFRCDPISEHNRLYWYRQTLGQGPEFLTYFQNEAQLEKSRLLSDRFSAERPKGSFSTLEIQRTEQGDSAMYLCASSRPTGGDSPLHFGNGTRLTVT.

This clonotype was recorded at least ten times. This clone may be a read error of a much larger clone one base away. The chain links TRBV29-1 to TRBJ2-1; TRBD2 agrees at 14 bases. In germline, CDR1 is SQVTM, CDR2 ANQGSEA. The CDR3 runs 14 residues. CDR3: CSSLGTSGGNVQFF. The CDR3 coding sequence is TGCAGCTCTCTCGGGACTAGCGGGGGCAATGTGCAGTTCTTC.

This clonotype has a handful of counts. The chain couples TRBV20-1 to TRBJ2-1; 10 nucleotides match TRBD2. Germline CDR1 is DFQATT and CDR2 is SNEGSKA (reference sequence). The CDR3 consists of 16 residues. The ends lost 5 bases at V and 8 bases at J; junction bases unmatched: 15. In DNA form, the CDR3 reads TGCAGTGCTCCCCAAGGGGTTAGCGGGAGGCGCCATGAGCAGTTCTTC. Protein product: CSAPQGVSGRRHEQFF.

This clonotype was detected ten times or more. CDR3 DNA: TGTGCCAGCAGGACAGGGCCCTACGAGCAGTACTTC. Translation: CASRTGPYEQYF. The genes are TRBV28 and TRBJ2-7; 7 nucleotides agree with TRBD1. This CDR3 has 12 residues. V shed 6 bases and J 2 bases; nucleotides not matched to a gene: 1. Germline CDR1 is MDHEN and CDR2 is SYDVKM.

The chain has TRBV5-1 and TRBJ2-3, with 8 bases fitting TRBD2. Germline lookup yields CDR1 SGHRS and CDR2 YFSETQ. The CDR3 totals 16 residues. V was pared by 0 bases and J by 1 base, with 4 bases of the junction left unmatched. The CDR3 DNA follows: TGCGCCAGCAGCTTGGTTCCGGGAGGGGGCACAGATACGCAGTATTTT. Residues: CASSLVPGGGTDTQYF. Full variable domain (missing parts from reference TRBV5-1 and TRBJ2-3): KAGVTQTPRYLIKTRGQQVTLSCSPISGHRSVSWYQQTPGQGLQFLFEYFSETQRNKGNFPGRFSGRQFSNSRSEMNVSTLELGDSALYLCASSLVPGGGTDTQYFGPGTRLTVL.